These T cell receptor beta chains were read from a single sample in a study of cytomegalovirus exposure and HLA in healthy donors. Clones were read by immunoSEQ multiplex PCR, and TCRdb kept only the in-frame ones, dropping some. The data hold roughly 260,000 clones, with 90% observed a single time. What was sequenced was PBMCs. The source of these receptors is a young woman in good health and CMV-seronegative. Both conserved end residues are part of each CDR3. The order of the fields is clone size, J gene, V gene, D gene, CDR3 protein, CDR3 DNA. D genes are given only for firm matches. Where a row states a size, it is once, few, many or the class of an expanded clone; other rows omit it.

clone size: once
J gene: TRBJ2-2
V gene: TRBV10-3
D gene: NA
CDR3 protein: CAISETWAEAGELFF
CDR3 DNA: TGTGCCATCAGTGAGACCTGGGCGGAGGCCGGGGAGCTGTTTTTT

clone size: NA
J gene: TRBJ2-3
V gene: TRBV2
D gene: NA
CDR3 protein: CASSEAGAHTDTQYF
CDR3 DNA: TGTGCCAGCAGTGAAGCGGGGGCCCACACAGATACGCAGTATTTT

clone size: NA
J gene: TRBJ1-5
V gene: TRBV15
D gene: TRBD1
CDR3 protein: CATSKGTVSNQPQHF
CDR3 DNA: TGTGCCACCAGCAAGGGGACAGTTAGCAATCAGCCCCAGCATTTT

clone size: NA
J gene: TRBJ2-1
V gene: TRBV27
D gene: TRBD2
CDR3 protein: CASSLSGGNEQFF
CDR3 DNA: TGTGCCAGCAGTTTATCGGGGGGGAATGAGCAGTTCTTC

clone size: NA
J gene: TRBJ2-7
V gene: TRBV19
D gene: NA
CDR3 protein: CASSPQGPVGRPYEQYF
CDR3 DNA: TGTGCCAGTAGTCCTCAAGGGCCTGTGGGGAGGCCCTACGAGCAGTACTTC

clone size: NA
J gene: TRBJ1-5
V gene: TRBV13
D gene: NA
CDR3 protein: CASSLGPNQPQHF
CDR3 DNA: TGTGCCAGCAGCTTAGGCCCGAATCAGCCCCAGCATTTT

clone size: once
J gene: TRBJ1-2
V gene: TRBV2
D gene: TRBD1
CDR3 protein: CASVPGQGRDYGYTF
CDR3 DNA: TGTGCCAGCGTCCCGGGACAGGGGCGAGACTATGGCTACACCTTC

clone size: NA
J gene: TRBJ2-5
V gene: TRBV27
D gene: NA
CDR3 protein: CASSLSRFWETQYF
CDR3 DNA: TGTGCCAGCAGTTTATCGAGGTTCTGGGAGACCCAGTACTTC

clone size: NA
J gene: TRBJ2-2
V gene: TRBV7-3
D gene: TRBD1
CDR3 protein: CASSPNLGQGPGELFF
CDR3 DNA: TGTGCCAGCAGCCCCAATCTCGGACAGGGGCCCGGGGAGCTGTTTTTT

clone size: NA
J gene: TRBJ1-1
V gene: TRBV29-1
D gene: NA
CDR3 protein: CSVDRSDTEAFF
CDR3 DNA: TGCAGCGTTGACAGGTCCGACACTGAAGCTTTCTTT

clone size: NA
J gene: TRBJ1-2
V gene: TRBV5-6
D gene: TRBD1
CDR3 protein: CASSPGTGTGYTF
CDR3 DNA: TGTGCCAGCAGCCCAGGGACAGGGACGGGCTACACCTTC

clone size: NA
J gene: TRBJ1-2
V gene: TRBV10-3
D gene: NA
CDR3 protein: CAISESRGLGYGYTF
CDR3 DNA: TGTGCCATCAGTGAGTCGCGGGGGCTTGGCTATGGCTACACCTTC

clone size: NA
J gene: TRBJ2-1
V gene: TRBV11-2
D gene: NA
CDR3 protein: CASSPSLDEQFF
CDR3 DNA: TGTGCCAGCAGCCCCTCTCTTGATGAGCAGTTCTTC

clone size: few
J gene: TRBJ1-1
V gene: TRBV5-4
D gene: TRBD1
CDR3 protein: CASSPGTATEAFF
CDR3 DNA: TGTGCCAGCAGCCCCGGGACAGCTACTGAAGCTTTCTTT

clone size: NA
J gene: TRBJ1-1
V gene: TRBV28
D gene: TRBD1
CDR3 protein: CASSLIGQDTEAFF
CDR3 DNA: TGTGCCAGCAGTCTGATCGGACAGGACACTGAAGCTTTCTTT

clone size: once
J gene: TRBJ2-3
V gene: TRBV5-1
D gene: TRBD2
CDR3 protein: CASSSGLVANTQYF
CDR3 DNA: TGCGCCAGCAGCTCCGGACTAGTTGCGAATACGCAGTATTTT

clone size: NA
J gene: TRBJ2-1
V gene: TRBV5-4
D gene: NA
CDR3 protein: CASSLMGGADNEQFF
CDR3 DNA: TGTGCCAGCAGCTTGATGGGGGGGGCCGACAATGAGCAGTTCTTC

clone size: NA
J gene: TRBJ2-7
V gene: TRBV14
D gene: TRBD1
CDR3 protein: CASSQEGGDRAYEQYF
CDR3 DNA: TGTGCCAGCAGCCAAGAAGGTGGTGACAGGGCCTACGAGCAGTACTTC

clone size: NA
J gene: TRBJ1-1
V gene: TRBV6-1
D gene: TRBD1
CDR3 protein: CASIAFGTGGAFF
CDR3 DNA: TGTGCCAGCATAGCCTTCGGGACAGGGGGAGCTTTCTTT

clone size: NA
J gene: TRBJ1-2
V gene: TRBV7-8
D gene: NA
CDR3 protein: CASSLLSGGYSGYTF
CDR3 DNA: TGTGCCAGCAGCTTATTATCCGGGGGGTATAGTGGCTACACCTTC

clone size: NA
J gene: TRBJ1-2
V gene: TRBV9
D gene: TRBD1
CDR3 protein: CASSVYFGTGPDYGYTF
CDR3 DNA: TGTGCCAGCAGCGTTTACTTCGGGACAGGGCCGGACTATGGCTACACCTTC

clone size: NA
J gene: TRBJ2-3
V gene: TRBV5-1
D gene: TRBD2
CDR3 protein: CASSLAGASGGPTDTQYF
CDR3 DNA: TGCGCCAGCAGCTTGGCTGGGGCTAGCGGGGGGCCCACAGATACGCAGTATTTT

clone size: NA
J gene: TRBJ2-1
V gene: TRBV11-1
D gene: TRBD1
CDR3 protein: CASSNPTGGPGNEQFF
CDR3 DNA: TGTGCCAGCAGCAACCCGACAGGGGGCCCTGGCAATGAGCAGTTCTTC

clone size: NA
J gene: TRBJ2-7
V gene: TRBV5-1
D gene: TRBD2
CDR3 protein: CASSLGAWRGGIYEQYF
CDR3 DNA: TGCGCCAGCAGCTTGGGCGCCTGGCGGGGGGGAATTTACGAGCAGTACTTC

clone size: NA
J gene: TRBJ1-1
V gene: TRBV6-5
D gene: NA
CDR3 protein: CASSPGVRNTEAFF
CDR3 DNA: TGTGCCAGCAGTCCAGGGGTCAGGAACACTGAAGCTTTCTTT

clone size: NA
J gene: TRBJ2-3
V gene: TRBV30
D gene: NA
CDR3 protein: CALQGDLGTDTQYF
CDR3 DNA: TGTGCCTTACAGGGTGATTTAGGCACAGATACGCAGTATTTT

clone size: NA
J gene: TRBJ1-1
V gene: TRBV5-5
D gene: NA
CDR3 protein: CASSLDRTRAFF
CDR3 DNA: TGTGCCAGCAGCTTGGACAGAACCAGAGCTTTCTTT

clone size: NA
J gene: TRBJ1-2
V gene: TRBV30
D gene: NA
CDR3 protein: CAWSVSSRFNTF
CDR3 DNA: TGTGCCTGGAGTGTTAGTAGCCGCTTTAACACCTTC

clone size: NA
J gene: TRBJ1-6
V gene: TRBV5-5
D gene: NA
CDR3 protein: CASSLGPAGPDSPLHF
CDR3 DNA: TGTGCCAGCAGCTTGGGTCCGGCAGGGCCCGATTCACCCCTCCACTTT

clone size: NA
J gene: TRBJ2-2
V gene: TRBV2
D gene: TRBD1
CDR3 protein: CASSGKDRAPGELFF
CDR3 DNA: TGTGCCAGCAGTGGAAAGGACAGGGCCCCCGGGGAGCTGTTTTTT

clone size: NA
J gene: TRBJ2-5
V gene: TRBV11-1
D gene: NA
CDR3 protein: CASSRGSQETQYF
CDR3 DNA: TGTGCCAGCAGTCGGGGGTCACAAGAGACCCAGTACTTC

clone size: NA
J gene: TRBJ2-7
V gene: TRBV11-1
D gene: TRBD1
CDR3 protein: CASSSGQGPYEQYF
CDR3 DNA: TGTGCCAGCAGCTCGGGACAGGGCCCCTACGAGCAGTACTTC

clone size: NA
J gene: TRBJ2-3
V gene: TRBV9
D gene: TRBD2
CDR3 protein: CASSAGTSGGTDTQYF
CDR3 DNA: TGTGCCAGCAGCGCCGGGACTAGCGGGGGAACAGATACGCAGTATTTT

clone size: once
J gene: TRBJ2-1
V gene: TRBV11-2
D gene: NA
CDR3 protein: CATSSLAVLNEQFF
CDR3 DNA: TGTGCCACCTCCTCTTTAGCAGTATTGAATGAGCAGTTCTTC

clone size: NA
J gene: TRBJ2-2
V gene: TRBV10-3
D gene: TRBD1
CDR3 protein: CAISPPDRGRGGELFF
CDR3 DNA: TGTGCCATCAGTCCTCCCGACAGGGGGCGGGGCGGGGAGCTGTTTTTT

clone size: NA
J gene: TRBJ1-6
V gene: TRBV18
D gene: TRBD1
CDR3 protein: CASSTSTGTGNNSPLHF
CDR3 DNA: TGTGCCAGCTCAACGAGCACCGGGACAGGGAATAATTCACCCCTCCACTTT

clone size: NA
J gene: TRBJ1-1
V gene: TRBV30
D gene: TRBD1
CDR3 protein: CAWSDDRGEAFF
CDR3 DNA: TGTGCCTGGAGTGACGACAGGGGTGAAGCTTTCTTT

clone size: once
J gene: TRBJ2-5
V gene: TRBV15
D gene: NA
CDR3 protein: CATSRDVSSVIEGKETQYF
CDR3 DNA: TGTGCCACCAGCAGAGACGTGTCTAGCGTCATTGAGGGTAAAGAGACCCAGTACTTC

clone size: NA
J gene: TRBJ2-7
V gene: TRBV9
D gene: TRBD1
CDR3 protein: CASSVGYAWGQGHLDEQYF
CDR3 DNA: TGTGCCAGCAGCGTAGGGTATGCGTGGGGACAGGGGCATTTGGACGAGCAGTACTTC

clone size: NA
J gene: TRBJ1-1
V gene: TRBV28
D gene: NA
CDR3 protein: CAIQRQDTEAFF
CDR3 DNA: TGTGCCATTCAGCGACAGGACACTGAAGCTTTCTTT

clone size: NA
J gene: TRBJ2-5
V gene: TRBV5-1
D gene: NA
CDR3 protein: CASFLTTETQYF
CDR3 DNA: TGCGCCAGCTTTTTAACAACGGAGACCCAGTACTTC